Shown below are 27 T cell receptor beta chains from a single sample sequenced in a study of T cells after yellow fever vaccination. One entry per CDR3 protein, called by TCRdb with MiXCR from the 5' RACE reads. This table has a few hundred thousand distinct CDR3 sequences, about 5.2% appearing once. The sample in question was CD4+ T cells sorted from PBMCs, obtained on the day of the yellow fever booster vaccination. Receptors originate from a man younger than 35 who received the YFV17D yellow fever vaccine.

This chain's CDR3 is CASSQVGQSNEQFF. The CDR3 nucleotides read TGCGCCAGCAGCCAAGTTGGACAGAGCAATGAGCAGTTCTTC. V is TRBV4-1 and J is TRBJ2-1, with a possible D match to TRBD1 (6 bases). CDR3 length: 14 residues. Per germline, CDR1 MGHRA and CDR2 YSYEKL. The V and J ends lost 1 base and 6 bases respectively, with 10 bases between them.

The gene calls are TRBV12-3 or TRBV12-4 and TRBJ1-4; 9 positions match TRBD1. J was trimmed by 16 bases and V by 5 bases; bases with no gene match: 8. The CDR3 totals 12 residues. The CDR3 DNA reads TGTGCCAGCAGTCCCGGGGACAGGGTCCCGTTTTTT. Translation gives CASSPGDRVPFF.

This clonotype has only a few counts. The chain couples TRBV3-1 to TRBJ1-4; D might be TRBD1 (5 bases). In germline, CDR1 is LGHDT, CDR2 YNNKEL (reference sequence). Between the trimmed V and J ends, which lost 0 bases and 5 bases, there was a span of 10 bases. The CDR3 runs to 15 residues. CDR3 sequence (DNA): TGTGCCAGCAGCCAAGAGCGGGGCCTAAATGAAAAACTGTTTTTT. Translation gives CASSQERGLNEKLFF.

This clonotype was seen more than once but under ten times. The genes are TRBV18 and TRBJ1-6; TRBD1 aligns across 7 bases. In germline, CDR1 is KGHSH, CDR2 LQKENI. Trimming took 3 bases from V and 5 from J; bases not matched to a gene: 7. The CDR3 runs to 16 residues. The CDR3 DNA follows: TGTGCCAGCTCACCTTTCCGGGACAGAGATAATTCACCCCTCCACTTT. Translating gives CASSPFRDRDNSPLHF.

The table lists this clonotype with many counts. The chain uses TRBV12-3 or TRBV12-4 and TRBJ2-7, with TRBD1 matching 8 bases. This CDR3 has 14 amino acids. Trimming cost V 2 bases and J 4 bases; bases outside gene matches: 4. The CDR3 loop is CASSLSDRDYEQYV. CDR3 sequence (DNA): TGTGCCAGCAGTTTATCGGACAGGGATTACGAGCAGTACGTC.

The chain employs TRBV29-1 and TRBJ2-3; 8 bases match TRBD2. CDR3 length: 13 amino acids. CDR1 SQVTM and CDR2 ANQGSEA come from the germline V gene. Trimming cost V 7 bases and J 2 bases; bases outside gene matches: 5. The CDR3 reads CSANGLATDTQYF. CDR3 sequence (DNA): TGCAGCGCAAACGGACTAGCCACAGATACGCAGTATTTT.

This clonotype was seen more than once but under ten times. The gene calls are TRBV4-1 and TRBJ1-6; D is possibly TRBD1 (6 bases). CDR1 and CDR2 from the germline V gene are MGHRA and YSYEKL. Trimming stripped 2 bases from V and 9 bases from J, with 23 bases between. This CDR3 comprises 18 residues. Here the CDR3 reads CASSQRVIGAGESSPLHF. The CDR3 DNA follows: TGCGCCAGCAGCCAAAGGGTCATAGGGGCAGGGGAGAGTTCACCCCTCCACTTT.

In its sample, this clonotype was seen a few times. The V gene is TRBV9, the J gene TRBJ1-6; D gene ambiguous. The V and J ends lost 6 bases and 0 bases respectively, with 7 bases between them. Germline V CDR1 and CDR2: SGDLS, YYNGEE. This CDR3 comprises 14 residues. The CDR3 reads CASTPGSYNSPLHF. As DNA, the CDR3 is TGTGCCAGCACCCCGGGCTCCTATAATTCACCCCTCCACTTT.

This clonotype was detected many times. The chain recombines TRBV7-3 with TRBJ2-5; D assignment may be TRBD1 or TRBD2 (10 bases each). Germline values: CDR1 SGHTA, CDR2 FQGTGA. V was shortened by 5 bases and J by 1 base, with 26 bases between the two germline ends. The CDR3 is 19 amino acids. CDR3 nucleotide sequence: TGTGCCAGCAGCGTGGACAGGGGGAAACTAGCGGGGATCCAAGAGACCCAGTACTTC. Its translation is CASSVDRGKLAGIQETQYF.

This clonotype appeared a few times. V is TRBV6-1 and J is TRBJ2-5; D gene uncertain. V lost 2 bases and J lost 7, with 5 bases in between. This CDR3 region has 11 residues. Germline CDR1 and CDR2: MNHNS and SASEGT. CDR3 DNA: TGTGCCAGCAGTGAATTTTTGACCCAGTACTTC. It is translated as CASSEFLTQYF.

This clonotype showed up just a few times. This chain uses TRBV4-3 with TRBJ1-6; possibly TRBD1 for D (6 bases). This CDR3 contains 14 residues. Trimming left V 3 bases short and J 7 bases short, with 10 bases between. CDR1 is LGHNA, CDR2 YSLEER, per germline. The CDR3 is CASSQEQGNSPLHF. The DNA for the CDR3 is TGCGCCAGCAGCCAGGAACAGGGAAATTCACCCCTCCACTTT.

In this sample, this clonotype turned up many times. V is TRBV20-1 and J is TRBJ1-2, with 8 positions matching TRBD1. Trimming cost V 4 bases and J 5 bases; bases outside gene matches: 9. The CDR3 is 14 residues long. Looked up from germline, CDR1 is DFQATT and CDR2 is SNEGSKA (reference sequence). CDR3 region: CSAKGRGRWYGYTF. The CDR3 DNA sequence: TGCAGTGCTAAAGGCAGGGGGCGTTGGTATGGCTACACCTTC.

The chain uses TRBV12-3 or TRBV12-4 and TRBJ1-1; D is unclear. The CDR3 contains 16 residues. V shed 11 bases and J shed 4 bases, with 26 bases lying between them. The CDR3 sequence is CAVQGKDGFEGTEAFF. The CDR3 DNA reads as TGTGCCGTCCAAGGCAAGGATGGATTTGAGGGCACTGAAGCTTTCTTT.

To note about this clonotype: Its ends do not fully match the called genes, so a read error is possible. This chain uses TRBV10-1 with TRBJ2-3; TRBD2 matches at 7 bases. This CDR3 is built from 15 residues. Germline V gene lookup returns CDR1 WNHNN and CDR2 SYGVQD (reference sequence). CDR3 sequence reads: CASSDGAAGNDMQYF. The CDR3, as DNA: TGCGCCAGCAGTGATGGGGCAGCGGGGAATGATATGCAGTATTTT.

This clonotype has only a few counts. This rearrangement joins TRBV11-2 to TRBJ1-4; D remains unclear. This CDR3 region has 15 residues. V was cut by 1 base and J by 8 bases, with 14 bases left in between. Germline loops: CDR1 SGHAT, CDR2 FQNNGV. The CDR3 nucleotides are TGTGCCAGCAGCTTAGGCAGGTCATCGTCGGAAAAACTGTTTTTT. Residues: CASSLGRSSSEKLFF.

This clonotype was seen a handful of times. This chain connects TRBV4-1 to TRBJ2-1; unclear D gene. CDR1 and CDR2 from the germline V gene are MGHRA and YSYEKL. The V and J ends lost 4 bases and 6 bases respectively, with 13 bases between them. The CDR3 is made up of 14 amino acids. The CDR3 nucleotides read TGCGCCAGCAGCCCCGACCCTGGCGGCAATGAGCAGTTCTTC. It yields the protein CASSPDPGGNEQFF.

V gene TRBV5-6 combines with J gene TRBJ1-6, with 7 positions matching TRBD1. The V and J ends lost 4 bases and 3 bases, in that order; junction bases with no gene match: 7. The CDR3 is made up of 16 amino acids. Germline-derived CDR1 and CDR2 are SGHDT and YYEEEE. CDR3 protein: CASSRGQLDYNSPLHF. CDR3 nucleotide sequence: TGTGCCAGCAGCCGGGGACAGCTCGACTATAATTCACCCCTCCACTTT. The full variable domain, in which reference TRBV5-6 and TRBJ1-6 provide the parts outside the CDR3, is DAGVTQSPTHLIKTRGQQVTLRCSPKSGHDTVSWYQQALGQGPQFIFQYYEEEERQRGNFPDRFSGHQFPNYSSELNVNALLLGDSALYLCASSRGQLDYNSPLHFGNGTRLTVT.

This clonotype was seen repeatedly, ten times or more. The chain employs TRBV6-5 and TRBJ2-2, with TRBD2 matching 10 bases. Germline loops: CDR1 MNHEY, CDR2 SVGAGI. The V gene end was trimmed by 2 bases and the J gene end by 6 bases; junction bases not matched to a gene: 3. CDR3 length equals 15 residues. CDR3 loop: CASSYPSGGAGELFF. CDR3 nucleotides: TGTGCCAGCAGTTACCCTAGCGGGGGTGCCGGGGAGCTGTTTTTT.

This clonotype has only a few counts. The V call is TRBV20-1, the J call TRBJ2-3; no clear D gene. The CDR3 sequence is 15 residues long. V lost 1 base to trimming and J lost 0 bases, with 11 bases between them. CDR1 is DFQATT and CDR2 is SNEGSKA in the germline V gene (reference sequence). In DNA, the CDR3 is TGCAGTGCTAGAGCAGCTGGAGCTAGCACAGATACGCAGTATTTT. Translating gives CSARAAGASTDTQYF.

This clonotype was found a few times. The gene calls are TRBV5-1 and TRBJ2-7; D ambiguous. The CDR3 consists of 13 residues. The V end lost 2 bases, the J end lost 2 bases, and 8 bases lay between the germline ends. CDR1 SGHRS and CDR2 YFSETQ come from the germline V gene. CDR3 sequence (DNA): TGCGCCAGCAGCTTAGGGCCGGCCTACGAGCAGTACTTC. The encoded protein is CASSLGPAYEQYF.

This clonotype was seen a few times. The V gene is TRBV12-3 or TRBV12-4, the J gene TRBJ2-3; 9 bases fit TRBD2. Losses at the gene ends were 2 bases for V and 4 bases for J; bases not matched to a gene: 4. This CDR3 comprises 15 residues. The chain's CDR3 is CASSLRAGGPDTQYF. The DNA of the CDR3 is TGTGCCAGCAGTTTACGAGCGGGGGGCCCAGATACGCAGTATTTT.

This clonotype was seen more than once but under ten times. The chain has TRBV12-3 or TRBV12-4 and TRBJ1-1; D is possibly TRBD1 (5 bases). V was pared by 3 bases and J by 6 bases, with 17 bases between. The CDR3 totals 15 residues. The CDR3 sequence: CASSFYGEGFAEAFF. CDR3 DNA: TGTGCCAGCAGTTTTTATGGTGAGGGGTTCGCTGAAGCTTTCTTT.

This chain connects TRBV3-1 to TRBJ1-2; maybe TRBD1 (5 bases). Trimming removed 1 base from V and 2 bases from J, with 14 bases in between. This CDR3 spans 16 amino acids. Germline values: CDR1 LGHDT, CDR2 YNNKEL (reference sequence). CDR3 coding DNA: TGTGCCAGCAGCCAAGGGGACTTCCTCGGCAACTATGGCTACACCTTC. Translating it yields CASSQGDFLGNYGYTF.

This clonotype was seen a handful of times. J is TRBJ2-5 and V is TRBV20-1; D perhaps matches TRBD2 (7 bases). This CDR3 has 11 amino acids. V lost 5 bases and J 10 bases, leaving 14 bases between the germline ends. Germline-derived CDR1 and CDR2 are DFQATT and SNEGSKA (reference sequence). The chain's CDR3 is CSALGLGGQYF. The CDR3 region has the DNA TGCAGTGCTCTTGGACTAGGGGGCCAGTACTTC.

This clonotype has just a few counts. The chain is built from TRBV12-3 or TRBV12-4 and TRBJ1-2, with D perhaps TRBD1 (5 bases). There are 13 residues in the CDR3. Trimming shortened V by 5 bases and J by 9 bases, and 16 bases separated the two germline ends. CDR3 amino acids: CASSRDRDSSYTF. The CDR3 bases are TGTGCCAGCAGTCGAGACAGAGACTCTAGCTACACCTTC.

This clonotype was detected many times. The chain couples TRBV5-1 to TRBJ2-1, with D maybe TRBD1 (6 bases). The CDR3 is 12 residues long. In germline, CDR1 is SGHRS, CDR2 YFSETQ. V lost 5 bases and J lost 6, with 9 bases in between. The CDR3 is CASRWDTNEQFF. In nucleotides, the CDR3 is TGCGCCAGCAGATGGGACACCAATGAGCAGTTCTTC.

The gene calls are TRBV10-3 and TRBJ2-7; a possible D gene is TRBD1 (6 bases). The CDR3 contains 13 residues. Per the germline V gene, CDR1 is ENHRY and CDR2 is SYGVKD. V lost 10 bases and J 1 base, leaving 14 bases between the germline ends. The DNA of the CDR3 is TGTGCCACCCATGGGCAGGGGTCCTACGAGCAGTACTTC. Protein product: CATHGQGSYEQYF.